This T cell receptor beta chain was recorded in a study of molecular identifiers for immune sequencing clone quantification. The CDR3 has 14 residues. V lost 5 bases to trimming and J lost 3 bases; unmatched junction nucleotides: 3. Per the germline V gene, CDR1 is MNHNY and CDR2 is SVGAGI (reference sequence). A note on this clonotype: What it binds is not known.

MiXCR was run by TCRdb on the PCR reads, yielding one entry per CDR3 protein. In the table there are about 100,000 distinct CDR3 sequences, roughly 38% of which are singletons. Naive CD8 T cells underwent sorting with the CD8+CD4-CCR7+CD45RA+ definition. Study findings and constraints: In CMV-specific effectors, clones above 20 copies held over 98% of molecules; naive, under 1%. Spiked Jurkat TCR RNA equal to one cell could reportedly be picked out among some 1 million naive cells.

Sequenced material: naive CD8+ T cells from blood, with Jurkat cell RNA spiked in. The subset was: FACS-sorted CD8+CD4-CCR7+CD45RA+ naive T cells. This chain connects TRBV6-6 to TRBJ2-2; TRBD1 matches at 7 bases. This TCR derives from a human donor in good health. Some libraries in this study had Jurkat cell RNA spiked in. The CDR3 here is CASSRDSYTGELFF. The CDR3 region has the DNA TGTGCCAGCAGTCGGGACAGCTACACCGGGGAGCTGTTTTTT.